Shown below are 29 T cell receptor beta chains from a single sample sequenced in a study of cytomegalovirus exposure and HLA in healthy donors. 60 Vbeta and 13 Jbeta primers were used in PCR. The data were produced by immunoSEQ multiplex PCR, yet TCRdb's version contains in-frame clones alone and is incomplete. Altogether about 94,000 clones are present, about three quarters being singletons, with the ten largest covering less than 9%. Sequencing was performed on PBMCs. The receptors here all came from a man in his forties or fifties in good health and CMV-seropositive.

The gene calls are TRBV20-1 and TRBJ1-1; perhaps TRBD1 as D (6 bases). The CDR3 is 11 residues long. The V gene's germline CDR1 is DFQATT and CDR2 SNEGSKA (reference sequence). Trimming shortened V by 5 bases and J by 11 bases, and 15 bases separated the two germline ends. CDR3 sequence: CSAVWGRRAFF. The CDR3 coding sequence is TGCAGTGCTGTGTGGGGGCGGCGTGCTTTCTTT.

The chain employs TRBV5-1 and TRBJ1-1, with TRBD1 identical over 9 bases. V lost 4 bases, J lost 1 base, and 5 bases stayed unmatched. Germline CDR1 SGHRS, CDR2 YFSETQ. This CDR3 spans 15 amino acids. CDR3 protein: CASSLRTGANTEAFF. The CDR3 nucleotides read TGCGCCAGCAGCCTACGGACAGGGGCGAACACTGAAGCTTTCTTT. The entire variable domain, with the rest obtained from reference TRBV5-1 and TRBJ1-1, is as follows: KAGVTQTPRYLIKTRGQQVTLSCSPISGHRSVSWYQQTPGQGLQFLFEYFSETQRNKGNFPGRFSGRQFSNSRSEMNVSTLELGDSALYLCASSLRTGANTEAFFGQGTRLTVV.

This clone was counted only a few times. Here the CDR3 DNA reads TGTGCCAGTAGTATAGACAGTAGCGGTATTGTTTTCTTT. Amino acids: CASSIDSSGIVFF. V usage is TRBV19 and J usage is TRBJ1-1; D is unclear. The V end lost 0 bases, the J end lost 13 bases, and 15 bases lay between the germline ends. CDR3 size: 13 residues. Looked up from germline, CDR1 is LNHDA and CDR2 is SQIVND (reference sequence).

This chain joins TRBV7-2 and TRBJ2-7; possibly TRBD2 for D (6 bases). V lost 6 bases, J lost 7 bases, and 22 bases lay in between. Germline-derived CDR1 and CDR2 are SGHTA and FQGNSA. The CDR3 is made up of 15 amino acids. This chain's CDR3 is CASSPSRGWQGEQYF. Written as DNA, the CDR3 is TGTGCCAGCAGTCCCTCGCGGGGATGGCAAGGGGAGCAGTACTTC.

The rearrangement links TRBV5-1 to TRBJ1-1; D gene ambiguous. V was clipped by 3 bases and J by 0 bases, with 9 bases between them. CDR3 size: 14 residues. Germline V CDR1 and CDR2: SGHRS, YFSETQ. DNA for the CDR3: TGCGCCAGCAGCTATGAGGGCATGAACACTGAAGCTTTCTTT. Its protein is CASSYEGMNTEAFF.

The chain employs TRBV9 and TRBJ1-6; 9 bases match TRBD1. The trim removed 0 bases at V and 10 bases at J, leaving 2 bases unmatched. The V gene's germline CDR1 is SGDLS and CDR2 YYNGEE. The CDR3 consists of 14 residues. CDR3 in amino acids: CASSVGDRESPLHF. In DNA form, the CDR3 reads TGTGCCAGCAGCGTAGGGGACAGGGAGTCACCCCTCCACTTT.

This chain joins TRBV19 and TRBJ1-5; no firm D call. Looked up from germline, CDR1 is LNHDA and CDR2 is SQIVND (reference sequence). The CDR3 length is 16 residues. Trimming shortened V by 1 base and J by 1 base, and 11 bases separated the two germline ends. CDR3 protein: CASSIVPGMSNQPQHF. CDR3 sequence (DNA): TGTGCCAGTAGTATAGTGCCGGGAATGAGCAATCAGCCCCAGCATTTT.

This chain joins TRBV5-1 and TRBJ1-5; 7 bases are shared with TRBD1. V shed 6 bases and J 4 bases; nucleotides not matched to a gene: 13. The CDR3 is 16 amino acids. CDR1 and CDR2 from the germline V gene are SGHRS and YFSETQ. This chain's CDR3 is CASTKRGQAENQPQHF. The CDR3 DNA follows: TGCGCCAGCACCAAGAGGGGGCAGGCGGAAAATCAGCCCCAGCATTTT.

The V gene is TRBV2, the J gene TRBJ1-5, with unresolved D. CDR1 and CDR2 from the germline V gene are SNHLY and FYNNEI. The CDR3 length is 13 residues. Trimming took off 4 bases at V and 0 bases at J, with 4 bases between the two ends. CDR3 nucleotides: TGTGCCAGCAGTGCAGATAGCAATCAGCCCCAGCATTTT. It yields the protein CASSADSNQPQHF.

The chain recombines TRBV11-3 with TRBJ2-1, with 7 bases fitting TRBD1. After removal of 5 bases from V and 7 bases from J, the junction contained 8 bases not matched to a gene. The CDR3 is 14 residues long. The germline V gene has CDR1 SGHNT and CDR2 YENEEA. CDR3 amino acids: CASSANRGGNEQFF. As DNA, the CDR3 is TGTGCCAGCAGCGCAAACAGGGGTGGGAATGAGCAGTTCTTC.

The CDR3 DNA sequence: TGTGCCAGCAGTCTCTCGGGACTAGCGGGGGTCGAGCAGTACTTC. It translates to CASSLSGLAGVEQYF. J is TRBJ2-7 and V is TRBV6-5, with TRBD2 matching 14 bases. This CDR3 contains 15 residues. Per the germline V gene, CDR1 is MNHEY and CDR2 is SVGAGI. Trimming cost V 5 bases and J 6 bases; bases outside gene matches: 6.

The chain carries TRBV14 and TRBJ2-5; 7 positions agree with TRBD2. CDR3 length equals 15 residues. Germline CDR1 is SGHDN and CDR2 is FVKESK. Trimming took 2 bases from V and 5 from J; bases not matched to a gene: 8. CDR3: CASSQIKTSLETQYF. CDR3 nucleotides: TGTGCCAGCAGCCAAATCAAGACTAGCTTGGAGACCCAGTACTTC.

This clone was picked up one time. The chain recombines TRBV7-2 with TRBJ1-2; 8 nucleotides align to TRBD1. Per the germline V gene, CDR1 is SGHTA and CDR2 is FQGNSA. The CDR3 has 13 residues. J was trimmed by 7 bases and V by 5 bases; bases with no gene match: 6. In DNA, the CDR3 is TGTGCCAGCAGCCGAGCTGGGACAGGTGGCTACACCTTC. Translating gives CASSRAGTGGYTF.

The rearrangement joins TRBV6-1 to TRBJ2-2, with a tentative D call TRBD1 (6 bases). V gave up 5 bases and J gave up 1 base, with 8 bases separating them. This CDR3 is built from 14 residues. Germline V gene lookup returns CDR1 MNHNS and CDR2 SASEGT. CDR3 in amino acids: CASSTGQNTGELFF. Written as DNA, the CDR3 is TGTGCCAGCAGTACGGGACAGAACACCGGGGAGCTGTTTTTT.

The gene calls are TRBV4-3 and TRBJ2-3; 8 positions agree with TRBD2. Per the germline V gene, CDR1 is LGHNA and CDR2 is YSLEER. There are 16 residues in the CDR3. Trimming at V came to 4 bases and at J to 0 bases, leaving 6 bases not matched to a gene. The CDR3 DNA reads TGCGCCAGCAGCCCCCAGCGGGAGCTAAGCACAGATACGCAGTATTTT. It translates to CASSPQRELSTDTQYF.

This sequence joins TRBV29-1 and TRBJ1-1; maybe TRBD1 (5 bases). The V and J ends lost 6 bases and 0 bases respectively, with 20 bases between them. The CDR3 has 16 amino acids. CDR1 is SQVTM and CDR2 is ANQGSEA in the germline V gene. CDR3: CSVFGRGRGVNTEAFF. CDR3 bases: TGCAGCGTATTCGGGAGGGGACGGGGGGTGAACACTGAAGCTTTCTTT. Based on the CDR3 plus reference TRBV29-1 and TRBJ1-1, the full variable domain is SAVISQKPSRDICQRGTSLTIQCQVDSQVTMMFWYRQQPGQSLTLIATANQGSEATYESGFVIDKFPISRPNLTFSTLTVSNMSPEDSSIYLCSVFGRGRGVNTEAFFGQGTRLTVV.

The chain carries TRBV2 and TRBJ1-2; D is possibly TRBD1 (5 bases). V lost 7 bases to trimming and J lost 6 bases, with 18 bases between them. CDR1 and CDR2 from the germline V gene are SNHLY and FYNNEI. CDR3 length equals 14 residues. Here the CDR3 DNA reads TGTGCCAGCACCGACGTGGCCGGGGGTAATGGCTACACCTTC. This codes for CASTDVAGGNGYTF.

This clone was seen more than once but under ten times. This chain joins TRBV5-1 and TRBJ2-3; 12 bases line up with TRBD2. The CDR3 is 17 amino acids. Germline CDR1 and CDR2: SGHRS and YFSETQ. The J segment lost 4 bases and the V segment lost 0 bases, leaving 6 bases of the junction unmatched. The CDR3 nucleotides are TGCGCCAGCAGCTTGGTCCCTAGCGGGGGGGGCGCAGATACGCAGTATTTT. Protein product: CASSLVPSGGGADTQYF.

CDR3 coding DNA: TGTGCCATTGCCGCGAGCGGGAGCCAAGAGACCCAGTACTTC. It codes for CAIAASGSQETQYF. The V call is TRBV10-3, the J call TRBJ2-5; TRBD2 matches at 8 bases. Germline V gene lookup returns CDR1 ENHRY and CDR2 SYGVKD. The CDR3 spans 14 residues. The V and J ends lost 9 bases and 1 base, in that order; junction bases with no gene match: 7.

The rearrangement links TRBV6-5 to TRBJ1-1; TRBD1 matches 7 bases. Germline V lookup: CDR1 MNHEY, CDR2 SVGAGI. This CDR3 contains 13 residues. V lost 8 bases, J lost 0 bases, and 3 bases stayed unmatched. The CDR3 DNA follows: TGTGCCAGCGGACAGGTAATGAACACTGAAGCTTTCTTT. It specifies CASGQVMNTEAFF.

This clone was seen a handful of times. This rearrangement joins TRBV6-4 to TRBJ2-1; 7 positions match TRBD2. The CDR3 contains 14 residues. Germline loops: CDR1 MRHNA, CDR2 SNTAGT. The V gene end was trimmed by 5 bases and the J gene end by 4 bases; junction bases not matched to a gene: 5. CDR3 sequence: CASSLGGGYNEQFF. CDR3 DNA sequence: TGTGCCAGCAGTTTAGGCGGGGGTTACAATGAGCAGTTCTTC.

CDR3 region: CASSRDRGDTQYF. The CDR3 DNA is TGCGCCAGCAGCAGGGACAGGGGAGATACGCAGTATTTT. The genes are TRBV5-1 and TRBJ2-3, with TRBD1 matching 10 bases. This CDR3 has 13 amino acids. Trimming at V came to 4 bases and at J to 5 bases, leaving 1 base not matched to a gene. The germline V gene encodes CDR1 SGHRS and CDR2 YFSETQ.

The rearrangement uses TRBV5-5 and TRBJ1-1, with D unclear. V lost 1 base and J 1 base, leaving 5 bases between the germline ends. CDR3 size: 13 residues. Germline V gene lookup returns CDR1 SGHKS and CDR2 YYEKEE (reference sequence). The CDR3 loop reads CASSLPSNTEAFF. DNA of the CDR3: TGTGCCAGCAGCTTGCCCTCGAACACTGAAGCTTTCTTT.

The V and J genes are TRBV6-5 and TRBJ1-4; a possible D gene is TRBD1 (6 bases). Trimming left V 4 bases short and J 0 bases short, with 9 bases between. Per the germline V gene, CDR1 is MNHEY and CDR2 is SVGAGI. The CDR3 covers 15 residues. CDR3 in DNA: TGTGCCAGCAGTTTTGGACAGACAACTAATGAAAAACTGTTTTTT. Translating it yields CASSFGQTTNEKLFF.

This rearrangement joins TRBV5-8 to TRBJ1-5, with TRBD1 matching over 7 bases. This CDR3 spans 15 amino acids. Germline CDR1 SGHTS, CDR2 YDEGEE. Trimming cost V 4 bases and J 0 bases; bases outside gene matches: 4. The CDR3 nucleotides read TGTGCCAGCAGCGGGGGACAGCTTAGCAATCAGCCCCAGCATTTT. Protein: CASSGGQLSNQPQHF. Full variable domain (rest looked up from reference TRBV5-8 and TRBJ1-5): EAGVTQSPTHLIKTRGQQATLRCSPISGHTSVYWYQQALGLGLQFLLWYDEGEERNRGNFPPRFSGRQFPNYSSELNVNALELEDSALYLCASSGGQLSNQPQHFGDGTRLSIL.

The chain couples TRBV11-2 to TRBJ2-7; D not certain. Germline CDR1 and CDR2: SGHAT and FQNNGV. The CDR3 is 14 amino acids. Trimming shortened V by 3 bases and J by 3 bases, and 12 bases separated the two germline ends. CDR3 sequence (DNA): TGTGCCAGCAGCTTCCGAAGAGGCCTCTACGAGCAGTACTTC. Translating it yields CASSFRRGLYEQYF.

The chain recombines TRBV2 with TRBJ2-1; 8 positions agree with TRBD1. The CDR3 consists of 18 residues. Germline values: CDR1 SNHLY, CDR2 FYNNEI. J lost 5 bases, V lost 1 base, and 13 bases had no gene match. This CDR3 is CASSEGDGRQGMDNEQFF. For the CDR3, the DNA is TGTGCCAGCAGTGAAGGGGATGGAAGACAGGGGATGGACAATGAGCAGTTCTTC.

The chain is built from TRBV5-1 and TRBJ1-3, with D maybe TRBD1 (5 bases). Per the germline V gene, CDR1 is SGHRS and CDR2 is YFSETQ. The CDR3 runs 16 residues. Trimming pared 2 bases from V and 3 bases from J, leaving 15 bases between. The CDR3 region is CASSFNGGGIGNTIYF. Here the CDR3 DNA reads TGCGCCAGCAGCTTTAACGGGGGGGGTATTGGAAACACCATATATTTT.

V usage is TRBV7-2 and J usage is TRBJ2-3; tentative D call: TRBD2 (6 bases). CDR3 length: 16 amino acids. V was pared by 5 bases and J by 2 bases, with 17 bases between. Germline loops: CDR1 SGHTA, CDR2 FQGNSA. This CDR3 is CASSRWGRSSTDTQYF. The CDR3 nucleotides read TGTGCCAGCAGCCGATGGGGGAGGTCCTCCACAGATACGCAGTATTTT.